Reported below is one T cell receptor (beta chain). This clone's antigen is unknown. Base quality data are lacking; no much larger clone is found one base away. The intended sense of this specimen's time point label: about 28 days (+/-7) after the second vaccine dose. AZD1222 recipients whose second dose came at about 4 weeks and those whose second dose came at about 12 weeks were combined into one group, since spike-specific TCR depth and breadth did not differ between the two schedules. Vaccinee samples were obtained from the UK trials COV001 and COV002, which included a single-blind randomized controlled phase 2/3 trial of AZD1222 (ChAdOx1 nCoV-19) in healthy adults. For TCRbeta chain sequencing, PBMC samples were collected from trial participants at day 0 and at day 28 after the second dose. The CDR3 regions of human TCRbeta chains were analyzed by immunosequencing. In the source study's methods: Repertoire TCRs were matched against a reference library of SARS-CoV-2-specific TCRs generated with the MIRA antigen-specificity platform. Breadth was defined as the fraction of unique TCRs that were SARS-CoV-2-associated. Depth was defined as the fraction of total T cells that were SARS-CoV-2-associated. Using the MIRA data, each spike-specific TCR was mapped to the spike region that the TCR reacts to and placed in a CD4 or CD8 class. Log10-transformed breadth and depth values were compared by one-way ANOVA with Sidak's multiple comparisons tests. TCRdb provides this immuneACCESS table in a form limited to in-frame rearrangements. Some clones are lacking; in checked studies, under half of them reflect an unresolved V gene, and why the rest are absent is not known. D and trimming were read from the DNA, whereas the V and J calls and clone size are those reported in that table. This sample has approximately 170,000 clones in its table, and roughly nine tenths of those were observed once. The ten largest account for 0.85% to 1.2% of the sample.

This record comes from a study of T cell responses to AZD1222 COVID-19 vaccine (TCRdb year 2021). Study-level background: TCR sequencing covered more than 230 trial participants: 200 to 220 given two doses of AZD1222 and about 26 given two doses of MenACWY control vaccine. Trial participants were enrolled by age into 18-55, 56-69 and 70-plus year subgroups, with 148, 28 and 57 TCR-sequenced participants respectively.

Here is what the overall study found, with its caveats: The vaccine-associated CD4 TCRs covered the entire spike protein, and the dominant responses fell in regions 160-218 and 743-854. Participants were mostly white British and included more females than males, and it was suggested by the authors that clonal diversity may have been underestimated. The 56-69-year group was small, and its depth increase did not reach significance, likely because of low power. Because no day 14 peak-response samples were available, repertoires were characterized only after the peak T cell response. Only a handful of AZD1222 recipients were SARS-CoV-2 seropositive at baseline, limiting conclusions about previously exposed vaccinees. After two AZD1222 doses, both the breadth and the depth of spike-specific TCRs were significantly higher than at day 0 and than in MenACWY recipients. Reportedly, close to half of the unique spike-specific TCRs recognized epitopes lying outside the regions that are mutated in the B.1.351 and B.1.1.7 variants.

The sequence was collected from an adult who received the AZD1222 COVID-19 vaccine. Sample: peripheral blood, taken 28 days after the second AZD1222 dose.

The DNA is as follows: TGTGCCAGTAGTATAGTTTTTAGGGCAGGGGCGAATCAGCCCCAGCATTTT. This translates into CASSIVFRAGANQPQHF. The rearranged chain carries TRBV19 and TRBJ1-5; the D region possibly corresponds to TRBD1 (6 bases align). V was cut back by 1 base and J by 4 bases, leaving a gap of 17 bases between them. For CDR1 and CDR2, the germline V gene (reference sequence) lists LNHDA and SQIVND. The CDR3 runs 17 residues from the cysteine to the phenylalanine. Only the CDR3 DNA is retained, 51 bases long and in frame from the first base.